A selection of T cell receptor beta chains follows, all from one sample in a study of response to subunit inactivated influenza vaccine. MiXCR was run by TCRdb on the RT-PCR reads, yielding one entry per CDR3 protein. The sample carries around 850,000 distinct CDR3 sequences, 18% recorded once. The source was PBMCs from blood, collected 5 to 6 days after vaccination. Receptor source: a man aged 45-60 years who received an inactivated influenza vaccine. Both conserved end residues are part of each CDR3. A D gene is named only where the DNA matches it firmly. The size of a clone is reported for some rows only, either as once, few or many, or as a class for expanded clones.

j_gene,d_gene,abundance,v_gene,CDR3nt,CDR3aa
TRBJ1-6,TRBD1,-,TRBV6-2/TRBV6-3,TGTGCCAGCAGTTACTCGGGGGACAGGGCTAATTCACCCCTCCACTTT,CASSYSGDRANSPLHF
TRBJ1-1,-,-,TRBV5-6,TGTGCCAGCAGCTTGTTCGGCCCTTCAAAGGGGCAAGGCACTGAAGCTTTCTTT,CASSLFGPSKGQGTEAFF
TRBJ2-5,-,-,TRBV5-1,TGCGCCAGCAGCTTTACCGGGGGACATACGTGGGAGACCCAGTACTTC,CASSFTGGHTWETQYF
TRBJ2-7,TRBD1,-,TRBV7-2,TGTGCCAGCAGCGTGGGACAGGGGGGGTTCTACGAGCAGTACTTC,CASSVGQGGFYEQYF
TRBJ2-5,-,few,TRBV7-2,TGTGCCAGCAGCGGCCGGTCCACATTCGAGACCCAGTACTTC,CASSGRSTFETQYF
TRBJ1-5,-,-,TRBV6-5,TGTGCCAGCAGTTACCTCGACAGTGGTGTACAGCCCCAGCATTTT,CASSYLDSGVQPQHF
TRBJ2-3,TRBD2,few,TRBV20-1,TGCAGTGCTAGGACGGACCCTAGCGGGACCACAGATACGCAGTATTTT,CSARTDPSGTTDTQYF
TRBJ1-3,-,-,TRBV20-1,TGCAGTGCTAGTCTGGGGGCCGGAAACACCATATATTTT,CSASLGAGNTIYF
TRBJ2-3,TRBD2,few,TRBV11-2,TGTGCCAGCAGCTTAGAACTAGCGGGAGAGTTTTTGAATACGCAGTATTTT,CASSLELAGEFLNTQYF
TRBJ2-7,-,-,TRBV7-9,TGTGCCAGCAGCTTAGACGGGACCCCTGGGGAGCAGTACTTC,CASSLDGTPGEQYF
TRBJ2-3,-,-,TRBV7-2,TGTGCCAGCAGCAATCGACAGCTACCCCCACTAGATACGCAGTATTTT,CASSNRQLPPLDTQYF
TRBJ2-1,TRBD2,few,TRBV7-3,TGTGCCAGCAGCAGGCGGGGGAGGGCCAGCGACAATGAGCAGTTCTTC,CASSRRGRASDNEQFF
TRBJ2-7,-,-,TRBV12-3/TRBV12-4,TGTGCCAGCAGCATACCTTTGAGCGAGCAGTACTTC,CASSIPLSEQYF
TRBJ1-4,-,-,TRBV10-3,TGTGCCATTAGCGGGTCGGGTAATGAAAAACTGTTTTTT,CAISGSGNEKLFF
TRBJ1-1,TRBD1,few,TRBV5-8,TGTGCCAGCATCCTAACAGGGGGCAGGAACACTGAAGCTTTCTTT,CASILTGGRNTEAFF
TRBJ2-7,TRBD2,-,TRBV20-1,TGCAGTGCTATGACGGGAGGCGAGCAGTACTTC,CSAMTGGEQYF
TRBJ2-1,-,-,TRBV25-1,TGTGCCAGCAGTAACCCCCAGGGTGCAGGGTCGGAGCAGTTCTTC,CASSNPQGAGSEQFF
TRBJ1-1,-,-,TRBV7-2,TGTGCCAGCAGCCACAGGAGGGTTTCGAACACTGAAGCTTTCTTT,CASSHRRVSNTEAFF
TRBJ2-7,-,-,TRBV29-1,TGCAGCGCACGGGACAAAATCAACTACGAGCAGTACTTC,CSARDKINYEQYF
TRBJ2-2,TRBD1,once,TRBV4-3,TGCGCCAGCAGCCAAGAGCCAGTGACAGGGCTGCCCGGGGAGCTGTTTTTT,CASSQEPVTGLPGELFF
TRBJ2-7,-,many,TRBV5-1,TGCGCCAGCAGACCACCTCAGGGGAGCGAGCAGTACTTC,CASRPPQGSEQYF
TRBJ2-2,-,-,TRBV29-1,TGCAGCGTTGAAGATCACTCCGAAGGACCGCTGAACACCGGGGAGCTGTTTTTT,CSVEDHSEGPLNTGELFF
TRBJ2-1,-,-,TRBV20-1,TGCAGTGCTTACCGTGAGGATGAGCAGTTCTTC,CSAYREDEQFF
TRBJ2-3,-,few,TRBV21-1,TGTGCCAGCAGCAAAGGGACAGGGGAAGATACGCAGTATTTT,CASSKGTGEDTQYF
TRBJ2-7,-,-,TRBV5-1,TGCGCCAGCAGCTTTGGAAGCGGACGGTACGAGCAGTACTTC,CASSFGSGRYEQYF
TRBJ1-2,-,many,TRBV9,TGTGCCAGCAGCGTAACGGGCAACTATGGCTACACCTTC,CASSVTGNYGYTF
TRBJ2-7,TRBD1,-,TRBV28,TGTGCCAGCAGCCCGCCCGGACAGGGACTCCGCGAGCAGTACTTC,CASSPPGQGLREQYF
TRBJ1-1,-,-,TRBV19,TGTGCCAGTAAAGGGTTAGACAGAGATAACACTGAAGCTTTCTTT,CASKGLDRDNTEAFF
TRBJ2-1,TRBD2,few,TRBV7-9,TGTGCCAGCAGCCCAAATAGACTAGCGGGATATGAGCAGTTCTTC,CASSPNRLAGYEQFF